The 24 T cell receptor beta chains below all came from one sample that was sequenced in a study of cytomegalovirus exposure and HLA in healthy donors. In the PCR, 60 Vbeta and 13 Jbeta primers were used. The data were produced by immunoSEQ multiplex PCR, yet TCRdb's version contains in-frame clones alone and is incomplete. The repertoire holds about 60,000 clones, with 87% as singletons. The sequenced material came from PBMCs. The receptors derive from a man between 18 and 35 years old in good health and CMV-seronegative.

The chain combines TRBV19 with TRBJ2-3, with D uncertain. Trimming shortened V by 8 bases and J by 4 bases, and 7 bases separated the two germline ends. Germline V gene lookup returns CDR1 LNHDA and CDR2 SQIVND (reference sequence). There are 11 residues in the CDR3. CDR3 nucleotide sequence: TGTGCCAGTGCCGCGGCAGATACGCAGTATTTT. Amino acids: CASAAADTQYF.

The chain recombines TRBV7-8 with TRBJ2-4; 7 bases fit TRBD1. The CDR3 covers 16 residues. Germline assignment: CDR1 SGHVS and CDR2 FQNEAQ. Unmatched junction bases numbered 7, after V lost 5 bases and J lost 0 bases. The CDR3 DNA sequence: TGTGCCAGCAGCCAGGGACAGACCCTAGCCAAAAACATTCAGTACTTC. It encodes CASSQGQTLAKNIQYF.

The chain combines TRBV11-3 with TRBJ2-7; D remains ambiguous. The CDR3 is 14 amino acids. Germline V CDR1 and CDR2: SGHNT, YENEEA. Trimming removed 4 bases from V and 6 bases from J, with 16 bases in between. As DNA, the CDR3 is TGTGCCAGCAGCTCCCATGACTGGCCCCTCGAGCAGTACTTC. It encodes CASSSHDWPLEQYF.

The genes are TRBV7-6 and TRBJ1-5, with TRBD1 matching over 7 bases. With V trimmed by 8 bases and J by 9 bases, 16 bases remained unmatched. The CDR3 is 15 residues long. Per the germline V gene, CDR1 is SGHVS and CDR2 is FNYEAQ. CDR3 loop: CASLSAGQLTGPQHF. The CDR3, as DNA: TGTGCCAGCCTTTCCGCGGGACAGTTAACAGGGCCCCAGCATTTT.

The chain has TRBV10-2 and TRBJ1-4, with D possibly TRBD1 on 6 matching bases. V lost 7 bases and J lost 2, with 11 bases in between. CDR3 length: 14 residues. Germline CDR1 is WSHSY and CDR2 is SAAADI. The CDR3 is CASKTGLTNEKLFF. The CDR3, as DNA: TGCGCCAGCAAGACAGGTCTTACTAATGAAAAACTGTTTTTT.

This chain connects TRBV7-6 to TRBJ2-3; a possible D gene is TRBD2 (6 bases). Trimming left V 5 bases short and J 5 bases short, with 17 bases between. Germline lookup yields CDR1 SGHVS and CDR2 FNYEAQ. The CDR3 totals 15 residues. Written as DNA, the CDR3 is TGTGCCAGCAGCGGAGCAAAGGGACTGGGAGATACGCAGTATTTT. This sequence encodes CASSGAKGLGDTQYF. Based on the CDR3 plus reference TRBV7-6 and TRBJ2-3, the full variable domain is GAGVSQSPRYKVTKRGQDVALRCDPISGHVSLYWYRQALGQGPEFLTYFNYEAQQDKSGLPNDRFSAERPEGSISTLTIQRTEQRDSAMYRCASSGAKGLGDTQYFGPGTRLTVL.

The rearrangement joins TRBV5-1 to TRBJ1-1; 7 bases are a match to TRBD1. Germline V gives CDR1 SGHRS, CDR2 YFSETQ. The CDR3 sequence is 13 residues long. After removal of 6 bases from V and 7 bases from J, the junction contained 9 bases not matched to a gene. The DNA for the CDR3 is TGCGCCAGCATTGGGCAGGGGGGATATGAAGCTTTCTTT. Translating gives CASIGQGGYEAFF.

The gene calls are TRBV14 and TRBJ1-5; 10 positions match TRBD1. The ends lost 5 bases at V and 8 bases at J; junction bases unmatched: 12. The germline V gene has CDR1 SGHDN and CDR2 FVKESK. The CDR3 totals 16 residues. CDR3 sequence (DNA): TGTGCCAGCAGCTCCGGGACAGGGGATGGTTGGGAGCCCCAGCATTTT. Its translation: CASSSGTGDGWEPQHF.

The CDR3 nucleotides read TGTGCCAGCAGTCTTAGCGGGGGGCCTAAAGCCTACGAGCAGTACTTC. Translation gives CASSLSGGPKAYEQYF. V gene TRBV6-6 combines with J gene TRBJ2-7, with 10 bases lining up with TRBD2. The V gene's germline CDR1 is MNHNY and CDR2 SVGAGI (reference sequence). V lost 5 bases and J lost 2; bases outside the gene matches: 9. The CDR3 consists of 16 residues.

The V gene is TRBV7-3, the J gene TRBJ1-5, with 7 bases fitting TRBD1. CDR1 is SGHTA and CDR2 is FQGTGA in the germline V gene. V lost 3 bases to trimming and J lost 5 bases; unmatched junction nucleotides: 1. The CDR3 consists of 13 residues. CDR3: CASSFTGDQPQHF. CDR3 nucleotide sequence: TGTGCCAGCAGCTTTACAGGGGATCAGCCCCAGCATTTT.

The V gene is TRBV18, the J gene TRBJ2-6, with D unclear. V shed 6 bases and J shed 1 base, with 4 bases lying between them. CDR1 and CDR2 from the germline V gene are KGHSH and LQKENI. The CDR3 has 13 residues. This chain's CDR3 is CASSPSGANVLTF. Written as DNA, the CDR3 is TGTGCCAGCTCCCCTTCTGGGGCCAACGTCCTGACTTTC.

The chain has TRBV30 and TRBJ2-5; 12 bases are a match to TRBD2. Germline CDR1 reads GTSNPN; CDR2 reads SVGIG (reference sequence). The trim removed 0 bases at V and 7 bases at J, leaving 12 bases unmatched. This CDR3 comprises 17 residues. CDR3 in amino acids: CAWSVLTSGGPGGTQYF. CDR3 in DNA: TGTGCCTGGAGTGTTTTAACTAGCGGGGGGCCGGGGGGGACCCAGTACTTC.

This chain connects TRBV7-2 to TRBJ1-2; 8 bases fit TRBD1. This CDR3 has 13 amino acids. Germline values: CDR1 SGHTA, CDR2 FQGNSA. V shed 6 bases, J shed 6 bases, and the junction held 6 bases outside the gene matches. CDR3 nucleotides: TGTGCCAGCAGAATTCAGACAGGGGATGGCTACACCTTC. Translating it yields CASRIQTGDGYTF.

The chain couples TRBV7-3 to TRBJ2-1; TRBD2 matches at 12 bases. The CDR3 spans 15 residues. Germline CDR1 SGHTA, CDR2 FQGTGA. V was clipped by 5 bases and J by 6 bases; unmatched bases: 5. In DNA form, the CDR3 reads TGTGCCAGCAGCACTACTAGCGGGGGGTCCAATGAGCAGTTCTTC. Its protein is CASSTTSGGSNEQFF.

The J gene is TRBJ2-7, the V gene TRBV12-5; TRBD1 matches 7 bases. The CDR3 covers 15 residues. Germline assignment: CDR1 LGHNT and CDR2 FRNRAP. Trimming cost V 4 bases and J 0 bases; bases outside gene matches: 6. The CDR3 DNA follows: TGTGCTAGTGGTTCCTTCAGGGGGTCCTCCTACGAGCAGTACTTC. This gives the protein CASGSFRGSSYEQYF.

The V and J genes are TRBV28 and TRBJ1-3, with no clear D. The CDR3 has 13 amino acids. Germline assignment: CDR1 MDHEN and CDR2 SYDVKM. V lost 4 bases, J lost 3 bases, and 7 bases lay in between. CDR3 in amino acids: CASSYGDGNTIYF. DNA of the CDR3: TGTGCCAGCAGTTACGGGGATGGAAACACCATATATTTT.

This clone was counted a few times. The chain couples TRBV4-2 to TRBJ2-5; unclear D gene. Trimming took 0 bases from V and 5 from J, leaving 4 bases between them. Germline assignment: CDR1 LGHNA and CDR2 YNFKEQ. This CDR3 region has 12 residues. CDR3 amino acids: CASSQDMETQYF. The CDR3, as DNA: TGTGCCAGCAGCCAAGACATGGAGACCCAGTACTTC.

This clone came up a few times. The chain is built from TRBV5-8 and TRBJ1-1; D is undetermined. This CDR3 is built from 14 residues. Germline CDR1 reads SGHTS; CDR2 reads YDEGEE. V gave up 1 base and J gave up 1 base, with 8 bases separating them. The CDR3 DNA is TGTGCCAGCAGCTTGAGCCTTGGGAACACTGAAGCTTTCTTT. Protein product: CASSLSLGNTEAFF.

The CDR3 DNA reads as TGTGCCAGCAGCTTAGCTAGCGGGGGGGCGTACGAGCAGTACTTC. Its translation is CASSLASGGAYEQYF. The chain couples TRBV7-2 to TRBJ2-7; 11 bases line up with TRBD2. Germline V gene data show CDR1 as SGHTA and CDR2 as FQGNSA. V dropped 0 bases and J dropped 4; count of bases not matched to a gene: 2. The CDR3 runs 15 residues.

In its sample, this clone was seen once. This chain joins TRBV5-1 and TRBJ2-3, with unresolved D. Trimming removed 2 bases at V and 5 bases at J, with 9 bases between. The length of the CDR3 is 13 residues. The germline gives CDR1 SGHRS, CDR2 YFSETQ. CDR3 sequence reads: CASSFESGDTQYF. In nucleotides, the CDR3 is TGCGCCAGCAGCTTCGAATCAGGAGATACGCAGTATTTT.

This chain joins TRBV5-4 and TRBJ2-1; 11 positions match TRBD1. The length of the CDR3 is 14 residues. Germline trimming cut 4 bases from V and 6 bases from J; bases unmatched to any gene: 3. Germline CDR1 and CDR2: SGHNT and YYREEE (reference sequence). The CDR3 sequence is CASSPGQGGNEQFF. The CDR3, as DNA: TGTGCCAGCAGCCCGGGACAGGGGGGCAATGAGCAGTTCTTC.

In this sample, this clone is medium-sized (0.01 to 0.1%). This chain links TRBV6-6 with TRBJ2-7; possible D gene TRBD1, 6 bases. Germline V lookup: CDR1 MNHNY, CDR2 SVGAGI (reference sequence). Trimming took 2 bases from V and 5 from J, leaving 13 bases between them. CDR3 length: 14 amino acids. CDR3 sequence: CASSYGDISDEQYF. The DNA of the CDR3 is TGTGCCAGCAGTTACGGGGACATAAGCGACGAGCAGTACTTC.

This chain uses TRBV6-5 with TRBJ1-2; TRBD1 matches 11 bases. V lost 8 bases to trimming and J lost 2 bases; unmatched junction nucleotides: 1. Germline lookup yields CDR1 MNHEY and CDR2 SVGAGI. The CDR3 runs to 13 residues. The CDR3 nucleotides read TGTGCCAGCGGACAGGGGGCAAACTATGGCTACACCTTC. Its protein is CASGQGANYGYTF.

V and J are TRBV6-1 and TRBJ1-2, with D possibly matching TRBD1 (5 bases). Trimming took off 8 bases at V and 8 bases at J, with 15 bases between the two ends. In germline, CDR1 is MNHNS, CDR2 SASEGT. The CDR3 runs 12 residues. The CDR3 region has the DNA TGTGCCAGCGTGGCCGGGGGATGGGGCTACACCTTC. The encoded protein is CASVAGGWGYTF.